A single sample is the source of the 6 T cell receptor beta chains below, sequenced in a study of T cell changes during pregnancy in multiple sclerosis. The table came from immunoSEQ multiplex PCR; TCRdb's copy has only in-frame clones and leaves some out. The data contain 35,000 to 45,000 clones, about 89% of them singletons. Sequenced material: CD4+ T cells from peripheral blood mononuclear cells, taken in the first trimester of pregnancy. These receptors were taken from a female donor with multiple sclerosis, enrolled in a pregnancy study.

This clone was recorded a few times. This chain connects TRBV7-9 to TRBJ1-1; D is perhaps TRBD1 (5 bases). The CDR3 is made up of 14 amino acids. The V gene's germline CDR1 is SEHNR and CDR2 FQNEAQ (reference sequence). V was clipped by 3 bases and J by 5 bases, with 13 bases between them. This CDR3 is CASSLGPFGTEAFF. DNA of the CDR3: TGTGCCAGCAGCTTGGGGCCCTTTGGGACTGAAGCTTTCTTT.

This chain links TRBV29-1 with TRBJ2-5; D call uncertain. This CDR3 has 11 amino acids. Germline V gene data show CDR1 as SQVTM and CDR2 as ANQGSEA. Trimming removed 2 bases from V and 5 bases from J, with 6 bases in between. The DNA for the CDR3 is TGCAGCGTTGAAATCGGGGAGACCCAGTACTTC. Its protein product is CSVEIGETQYF.

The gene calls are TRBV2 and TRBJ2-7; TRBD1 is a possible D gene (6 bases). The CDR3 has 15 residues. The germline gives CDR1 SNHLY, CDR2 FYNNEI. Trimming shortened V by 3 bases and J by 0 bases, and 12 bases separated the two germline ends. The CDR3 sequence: CASSDEGRGSYEQYF. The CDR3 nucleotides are TGTGCCAGCAGTGACGAGGGCAGGGGCTCCTACGAGCAGTACTTC. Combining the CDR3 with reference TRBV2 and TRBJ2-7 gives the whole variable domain EPEVTQTPSHQVTQMGQEVILRCVPISNHLYFYWYRQILGQKVEFLVSFYNNEISEKSEIFDDQFSVERPDGSNFTLKIRSTKLEDSAMYFCASSDEGRGSYEQYFGPGTRLTVT.

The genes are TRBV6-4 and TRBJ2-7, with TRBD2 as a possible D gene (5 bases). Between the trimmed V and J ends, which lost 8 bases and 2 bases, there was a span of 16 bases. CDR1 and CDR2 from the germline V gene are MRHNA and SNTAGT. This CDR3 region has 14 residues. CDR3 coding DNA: TGTGCCAGCCGGAAAGAGGCGGGCGCCTACGAGCAGTACTTC. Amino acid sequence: CASRKEAGAYEQYF.

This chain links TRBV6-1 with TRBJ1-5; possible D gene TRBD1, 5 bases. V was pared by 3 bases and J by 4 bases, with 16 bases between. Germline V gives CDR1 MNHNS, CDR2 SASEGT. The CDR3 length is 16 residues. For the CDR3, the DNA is TGTGCCAGCAGTGAGCCTTCTGGGGGGGAAAATCAGCCCCAGCATTTT. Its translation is CASSEPSGGENQPQHF.

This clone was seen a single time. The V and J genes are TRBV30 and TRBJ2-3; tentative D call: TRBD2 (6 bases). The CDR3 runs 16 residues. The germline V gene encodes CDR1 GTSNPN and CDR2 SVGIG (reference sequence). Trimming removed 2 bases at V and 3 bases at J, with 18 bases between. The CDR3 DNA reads TGTGCCTGGAGTCGCGGTGTGTCTAGCGCAACAGATACGCAGTATTTT. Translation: CAWSRGVSSATDTQYF.